This is a list of T cell receptor beta chains from one sample in a study of blood T cell repertoires in COVID-19. Profiling relied on immunoSEQ multiplex PCR, and the TCRdb table lists in-frame clones only, not all of them. The table has just over 70,000 clones, over 65% seen once. The material sequenced was peripheral blood. The receptors come from a woman in her 70s with acute or convalescent COVID-19. Both conserved end residues are part of each CDR3. D genes are given only for firm matches. The size entry is marked missing in some rows and otherwise reads once, few, many or a size class.

cdr3_aa	cdr3_nt	clone_size	d_call	v_call	j_call
CASSHRGNTEAFF	TGTGCCAGCAGCCACCGGGGGAACACTGAAGCTTTCTTT	NA	NA	TRBV12-3/TRBV12-4	TRBJ1-1
CASAGRYSNQPQHF	TGTGCCAGTGCGGGACGGTATAGCAATCAGCCCCAGCATTTT	few	NA	TRBV19	TRBJ1-5
CASSLIQGPPDTQYF	TGTGCCAGCAGCTTAATCCAGGGGCCCCCAGATACGCAGTATTTT	NA	NA	TRBV11-2	TRBJ2-3
CASSPAGLVDTGELFF	TGTGCCAGCAGCCCGGCGGGACTAGTGGACACCGGGGAGCTGTTTTTT	once	TRBD2	TRBV5-4	TRBJ2-2
CASSRKTGTRGTYEQYF	TGTGCCAGCAGTCGTAAAACCGGAACCCGAGGTACCTACGAGCAGTACTTC	NA	NA	TRBV6-6	TRBJ2-7
CVHSEQYF	TGTGTCCATAGCGAGCAGTACTTC	NA	NA	TRBV5-6	TRBJ2-7
CASSLERGQPQHF	TGTGCCAGCAGCTTGGAGAGGGGGCAGCCCCAGCATTTT	NA	NA	TRBV6-5	TRBJ1-5
CASSEGEAGNTIYF	TGTGCCAGTAGTGAGGGAGAAGCTGGAAACACCATATATTTT	NA	NA	TRBV19	TRBJ1-3
CAISSDRGTPLHF	TGTGCCATCAGTAGCGACAGGGGGACACCCCTCCACTTT	few	TRBD1	TRBV10-3	TRBJ1-6
CASSPTSGAYNEQFF	TGTGCCAGCAGCCCGACTAGCGGGGCCTACAATGAGCAGTTCTTC	NA	TRBD2	TRBV5-4	TRBJ2-1
CASSFLRQGFSEGYTF	TGTGCCAGCAGTTTTCTAAGACAGGGATTTTCGGAAGGCTACACCTTC	NA	TRBD1	TRBV27	TRBJ1-2
CAATGTTYEQYF	TGTGCCGCCACCGGGACTACCTACGAGCAGTACTTC	NA	TRBD2	TRBV28	TRBJ2-7
CASSPTGTGYRMGYNEQFF	TGCGCCAGCAGTCCGACCGGGACAGGGTATAGGATGGGGTACAATGAGCAGTTCTTC	NA	TRBD1	TRBV4-3	TRBJ2-1
CASSSPGQASSGANVLTF	TGTGCCAGCAGCTCCCCGGGACAGGCTTCCTCTGGGGCCAACGTCCTGACTTTC	NA	TRBD1	TRBV5-4	TRBJ2-6
CASSGAGTGLGEQYF	TGTGCCAGCAGTGGGGCAGGGACAGGGTTAGGAGAGCAGTACTTC	NA	TRBD1	TRBV28	TRBJ2-7
CASSFTGGRSGNTIYF	TGTGCCAGCAGCTTTACAGGGGGAAGGTCTGGAAACACCATATATTTT	NA	TRBD1	TRBV5-5	TRBJ1-3
CASSLERGSNQPQHF	TGTGCCAGCAGCTTAGAGAGAGGTAGCAATCAGCCCCAGCATTTT	NA	NA	TRBV7-2	TRBJ1-5
CATALETPMVSEQFF	TGTGCCACCGCGTTAGAGACACCCATGGTATCGGAGCAGTTCTTC	NA	NA	TRBV24-1	TRBJ2-1
CASSLQDSEQYF	TGCGCCAGCAGCTTACAAGACTCCGAGCAGTACTTC	NA	NA	TRBV5-1	TRBJ2-7
CASSLHIEKGQGYNEQFF	TGTGCCAGCAGCCTACATATCGAAAAAGGACAGGGATACAATGAGCAGTTCTTC	few	TRBD1	TRBV7-8	TRBJ2-1
CASSTIRGNEQFF	TGTGCCAGCAGCACCATTAGGGGGAATGAGCAGTTCTTC	NA	NA	TRBV28	TRBJ2-1
CASGARGPLAKNIQYF	TGTGCCAGCGGAGCCAGGGGACCACTAGCCAAAAACATTCAGTACTTC	NA	NA	TRBV27	TRBJ2-4
CASSFEWTSLNYGYTF	TGTGCCAGCAGCTTTGAGTGGACTAGCCTTAACTATGGCTACACCTTC	NA	NA	TRBV12-1	TRBJ1-2
CASSPSGRQETQYF	TGTGCCAGCAGCCCCAGCGGGAGGCAAGAGACCCAGTACTTC	NA	TRBD2	TRBV3-1/TRBV3-2	TRBJ2-5
CASSVGTGNSPLHF	TGTGCCAGCAGTGTGGGGACAGGAAATTCACCCCTCCACTTT	NA	TRBD1	TRBV2	TRBJ1-6
CASSFALPGTRSSYEQYF	TGTGCCAGCAGTTTCGCTCTCCCCGGGACAAGGAGCTCCTACGAGCAGTACTTC	few	NA	TRBV27	TRBJ2-7
CSASPGLTPPRYSNQPQHF	TGCAGTGCTAGTCCAGGGCTTACCCCCCCTCGTTATAGCAATCAGCCCCAGCATTTT	NA	NA	TRBV20-1	TRBJ1-5
CASSPGQGSEEAFF	TGTGCCAGCAGCCCGGGACAGGGTTCGGAAGAAGCTTTCTTT	NA	TRBD1	TRBV11-3	TRBJ1-1
CASSWGTSGTDTQYF	TGTGCCAGCAGCTGGGGGACTAGCGGTACAGATACGCAGTATTTT	NA	TRBD2	TRBV11-2	TRBJ2-3